This TCR beta chain came from a study of T cells in women clearing cervical HPV infection. Study-level information: Controls were women whose single incident HPV16 infection cleared within 12 months without precancer or cancer. Case blood was drawn a median approximately 150 days after lesion detection. Study results and limitations: TRBV6-7 abundance was lower in cases than controls (0.11% versus 0.16%).

Sequencing used immunoSEQ multiplex PCR; TCRdb keeps in-frame clones, though not all of them. Its listing shows roughly 40,000 clones. Comments on this clone: The antigen remains unidentified. The read ends 3 residues before the CDR3 terminus; that terminus is restored from the germline J gene.

Germline V gene data show CDR1 as DFQATT and CDR2 as SNEGSKA (reference sequence). The V gene lost 4 bases and the J gene lost 3 bases, with 9 bases spanning the gap. This CDR3 region has 12 residues. The sequencing sample was made of blood buffy coat. The receptor was isolated from a woman aged 18-70 years with a cervical HPV16 infection that either progressed to CIN3+ or cleared (not recorded which). The V and J genes are TRBV20-1 and TRBJ1-2, with a weak D call TRBD1 (6 bases). The DNA read from the CDR3 is TGCAGTGCTACAGGGGTCTACTATGGC. It codes for CSATGVYYG. The CDR3, in full, reads CSATGVYYGYTF.